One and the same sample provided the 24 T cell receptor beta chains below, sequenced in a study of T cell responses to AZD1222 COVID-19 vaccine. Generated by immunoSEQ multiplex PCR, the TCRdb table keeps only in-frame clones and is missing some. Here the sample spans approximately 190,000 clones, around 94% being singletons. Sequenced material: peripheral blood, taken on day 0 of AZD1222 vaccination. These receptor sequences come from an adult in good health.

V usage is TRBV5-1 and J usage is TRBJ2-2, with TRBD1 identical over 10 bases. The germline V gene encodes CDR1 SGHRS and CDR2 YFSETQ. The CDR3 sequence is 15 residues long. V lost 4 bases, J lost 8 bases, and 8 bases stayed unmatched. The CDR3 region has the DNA TGCGCCAGCAGCACCGGGACAGGGGTCTTGGGGGAGCTGTTTTTT. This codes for CASSTGTGVLGELFF.

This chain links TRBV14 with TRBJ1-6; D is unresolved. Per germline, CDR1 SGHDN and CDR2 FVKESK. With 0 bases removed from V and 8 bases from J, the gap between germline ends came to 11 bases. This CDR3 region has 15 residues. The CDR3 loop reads CASSQDRWAYSPLHF. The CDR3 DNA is TGTGCCAGCAGCCAAGATCGGTGGGCATATTCACCCCTCCACTTT.

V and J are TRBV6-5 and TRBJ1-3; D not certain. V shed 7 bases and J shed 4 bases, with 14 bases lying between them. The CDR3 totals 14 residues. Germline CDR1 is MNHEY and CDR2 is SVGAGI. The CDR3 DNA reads TGTGCCAGCATTCCGGGATCGCCAGGAAACACCATATATTTT. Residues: CASIPGSPGNTIYF.

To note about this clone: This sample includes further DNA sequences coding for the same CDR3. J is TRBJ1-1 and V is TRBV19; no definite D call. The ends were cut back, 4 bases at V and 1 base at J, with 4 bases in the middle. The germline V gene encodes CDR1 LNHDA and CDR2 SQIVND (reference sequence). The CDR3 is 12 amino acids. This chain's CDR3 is CASSRGNTEAFF. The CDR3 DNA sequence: TGTGCCAGTAGTAGGGGGAACACTGAAGCTTTCTTT.

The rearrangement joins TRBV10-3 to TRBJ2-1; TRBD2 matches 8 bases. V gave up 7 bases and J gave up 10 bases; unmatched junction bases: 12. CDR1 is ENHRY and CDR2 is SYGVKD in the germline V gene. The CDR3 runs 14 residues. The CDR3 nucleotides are TGTGCCATCAAAGTCGACGGGGGGGCCCGGGAGCAGTTCTTC. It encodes CAIKVDGGAREQFF.

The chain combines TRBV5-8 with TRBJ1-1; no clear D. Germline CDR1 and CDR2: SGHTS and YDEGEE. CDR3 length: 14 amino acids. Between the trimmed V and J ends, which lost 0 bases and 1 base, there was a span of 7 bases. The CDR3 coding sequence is TGTGCCAGCAGCTTGGACATCTCGAACACTGAAGCTTTCTTT. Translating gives CASSLDISNTEAFF.

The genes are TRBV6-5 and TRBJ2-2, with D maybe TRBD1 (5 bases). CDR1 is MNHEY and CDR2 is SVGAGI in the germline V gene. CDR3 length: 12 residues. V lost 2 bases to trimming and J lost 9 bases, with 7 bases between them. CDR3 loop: CASSYGARELFF. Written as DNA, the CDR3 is TGTGCCAGCAGTTACGGGGCCCGGGAGCTGTTTTTT.

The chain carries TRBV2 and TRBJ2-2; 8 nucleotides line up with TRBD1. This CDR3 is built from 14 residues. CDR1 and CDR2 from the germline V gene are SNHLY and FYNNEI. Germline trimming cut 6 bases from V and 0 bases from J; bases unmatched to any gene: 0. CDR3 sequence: CASRGQANTGELFF. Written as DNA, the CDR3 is TGTGCCAGCAGGGGACAGGCGAACACCGGGGAGCTGTTTTTT.

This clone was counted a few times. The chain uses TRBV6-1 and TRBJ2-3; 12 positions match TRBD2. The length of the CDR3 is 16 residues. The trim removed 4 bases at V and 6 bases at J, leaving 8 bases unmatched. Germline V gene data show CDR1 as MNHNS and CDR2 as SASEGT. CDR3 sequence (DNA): TGTGCCAGCAGTGGTCGACTAGCGGGGGTACAGGATACGCAGTATTTT. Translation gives CASSGRLAGVQDTQYF.

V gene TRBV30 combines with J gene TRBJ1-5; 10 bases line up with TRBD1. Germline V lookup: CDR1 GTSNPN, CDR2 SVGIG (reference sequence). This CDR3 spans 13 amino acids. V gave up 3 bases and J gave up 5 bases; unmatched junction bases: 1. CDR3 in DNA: TGTGCCTGGAGGGGGACAGGGGATCAGCCCCAGCATTTT. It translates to CAWRGTGDQPQHF.

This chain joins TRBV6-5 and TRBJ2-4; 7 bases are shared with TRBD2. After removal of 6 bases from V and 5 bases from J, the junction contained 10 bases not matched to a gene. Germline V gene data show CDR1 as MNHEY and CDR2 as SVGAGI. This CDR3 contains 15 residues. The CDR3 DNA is TGTGCCAGCAGACCCCTGACTAGCAACGAAAACATTCAGTACTTC. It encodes CASRPLTSNENIQYF.

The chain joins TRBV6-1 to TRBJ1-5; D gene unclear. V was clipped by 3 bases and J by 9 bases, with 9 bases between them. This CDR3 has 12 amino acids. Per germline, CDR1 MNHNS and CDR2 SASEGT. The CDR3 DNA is TGTGCCAGCAGTGAGCCATCTAGGCCCCAGCATTTT. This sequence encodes CASSEPSRPQHF.

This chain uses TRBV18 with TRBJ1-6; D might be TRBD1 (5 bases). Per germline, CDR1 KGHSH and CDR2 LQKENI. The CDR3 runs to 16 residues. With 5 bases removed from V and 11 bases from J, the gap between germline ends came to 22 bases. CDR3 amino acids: CASSTNGPGGDTPLHF. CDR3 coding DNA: TGTGCCAGCTCAACCAACGGGCCTGGGGGTGACACACCCCTCCACTTT.

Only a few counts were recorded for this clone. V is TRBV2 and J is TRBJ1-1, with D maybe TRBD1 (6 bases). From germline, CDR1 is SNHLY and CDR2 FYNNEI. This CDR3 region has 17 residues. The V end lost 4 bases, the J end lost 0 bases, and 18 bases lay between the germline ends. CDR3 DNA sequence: TGTGCCAGCAGTGGTGCCGGGACATGGATAATGAACACTGAAGCTTTCTTT. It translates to CASSGAGTWIMNTEAFF.

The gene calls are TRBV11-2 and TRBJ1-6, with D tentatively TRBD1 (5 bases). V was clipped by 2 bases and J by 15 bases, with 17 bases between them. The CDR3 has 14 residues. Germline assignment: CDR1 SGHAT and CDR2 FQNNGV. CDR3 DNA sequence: TGTGCCAGCAGCTTAAGTCAGGGAAAAAGTCTCCTCCACTTT. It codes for CASSLSQGKSLLHF.

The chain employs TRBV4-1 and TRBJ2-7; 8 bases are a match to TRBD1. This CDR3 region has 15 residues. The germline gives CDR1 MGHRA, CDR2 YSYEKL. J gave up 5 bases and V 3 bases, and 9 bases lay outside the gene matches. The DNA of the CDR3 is TGCGCCAGCAGCCACCTCCTTCGGGACAGGAACGAGCAGTACTTC. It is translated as CASSHLLRDRNEQYF.

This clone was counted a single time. The CDR3 sequence: CASSPGQRTNTEAFF. CDR3 DNA sequence: TGTGCCAGCTCACCAGGGCAAAGGACGAACACTGAAGCTTTCTTT. The chain couples TRBV18 to TRBJ1-1, with D unresolved. CDR3 size: 15 residues. CDR1 KGHSH and CDR2 LQKENI come from the germline V gene. V was pared by 2 bases and J by 1 base, with 11 bases between.

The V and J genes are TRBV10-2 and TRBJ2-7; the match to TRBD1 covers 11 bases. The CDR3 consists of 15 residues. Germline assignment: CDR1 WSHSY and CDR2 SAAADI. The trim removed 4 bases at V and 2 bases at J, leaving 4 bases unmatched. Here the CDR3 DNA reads TGCGCCAGCAGTGCGACGGGACAGGGGGCCTACGAGCAGTACTTC. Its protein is CASSATGQGAYEQYF.

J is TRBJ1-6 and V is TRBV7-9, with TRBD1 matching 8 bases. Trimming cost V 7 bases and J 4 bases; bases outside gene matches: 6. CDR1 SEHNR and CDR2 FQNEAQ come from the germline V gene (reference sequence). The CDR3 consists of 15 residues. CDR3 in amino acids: CASTRQGLYNSPLHF. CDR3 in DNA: TGTGCCAGCACCCGACAGGGGCTGTATAATTCACCCCTCCACTTT.

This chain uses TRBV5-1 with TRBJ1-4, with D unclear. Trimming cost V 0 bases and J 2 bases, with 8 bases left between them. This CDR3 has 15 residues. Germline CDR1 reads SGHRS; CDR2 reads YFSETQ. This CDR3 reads CASSLAAQTNEKLFF. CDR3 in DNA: TGCGCCAGCAGCTTGGCCGCTCAGACTAATGAAAAACTGTTTTTT.

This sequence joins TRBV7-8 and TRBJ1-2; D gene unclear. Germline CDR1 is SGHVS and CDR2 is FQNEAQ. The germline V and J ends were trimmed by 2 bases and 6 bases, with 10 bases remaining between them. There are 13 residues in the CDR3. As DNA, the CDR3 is TGTGCCAGCAGCTTAAGACGGCTCAATGGCTACACCTTC. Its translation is CASSLRRLNGYTF.

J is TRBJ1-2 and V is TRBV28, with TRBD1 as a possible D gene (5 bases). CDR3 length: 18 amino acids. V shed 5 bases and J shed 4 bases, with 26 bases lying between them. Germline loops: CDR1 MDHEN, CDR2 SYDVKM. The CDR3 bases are TGTGCCAGCAGTCTCAGAGGGGCCCCAGTTTTCCAACCCTATGGCTACACCTTC. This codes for CASSLRGAPVFQPYGYTF.

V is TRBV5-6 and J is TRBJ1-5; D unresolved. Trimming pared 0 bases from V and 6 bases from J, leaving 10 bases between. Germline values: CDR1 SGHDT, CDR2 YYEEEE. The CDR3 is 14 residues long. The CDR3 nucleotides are TGTGCCAGCAGCTTGGGGATTGGGAGTCAGCCCCAGCATTTT. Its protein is CASSLGIGSQPQHF.

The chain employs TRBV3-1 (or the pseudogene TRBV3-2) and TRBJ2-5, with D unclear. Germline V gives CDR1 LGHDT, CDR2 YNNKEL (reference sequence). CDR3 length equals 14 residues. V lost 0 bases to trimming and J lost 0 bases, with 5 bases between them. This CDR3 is CASSQDWNQETQYF. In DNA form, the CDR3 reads TGTGCCAGCAGCCAAGATTGGAACCAAGAGACCCAGTACTTC.